This T cell receptor beta chain was sequenced for a study of graft-versus-host responses after intestinal transplantation (dated by TCRdb to the early 2020s). The study in broad terms: The transplants that recipients received were multivisceral, liver-intestinal, or isolated intestinal. All recipients received anti-thymocyte globulin induction followed by maintenance tacrolimus and steroids for around three years. After intestinal transplantation, graft-versus-host and host-versus-graft alloreactive T cell clones were followed in the graft, circulation and bone marrow using bulk TCR-beta CDR3 sequencing. To identify alloreactive clones, pre-transplant mixed lymphocyte reaction products were sequenced and then compared with unstimulated pre-transplant donor and recipient T cells. A cohort of under 30 intestinal transplant recipients, including one retransplant, was enrolled, and a few patients lacking pretransplant specimens were excluded. A peak of at least 4% donor T cells among recipient peripheral blood mononuclear cells was the definition used for donor T cell macrochimerism. Samples from a few later patients were sequenced in-house on an Illumina MiSeq with MiXCR processing rather than by the commercial service.

Findings and caveats that apply to the study as a whole: Peak levels of circulating GvH clones were associated with declines in HvG clones early after transplant. In patients with donor T cell macrochimerism, the allografts had high GvH to HvG T cell clonal ratios. GvH clones were found in recipient bone marrow, and some of the GvH clones appeared earlier in ileal mucosa or blood, which is consistent with an intestinal mucosal origin. The relatively low number and heterogeneity of intestinal transplant patients limited the conclusions.

Of note for this clone: At one end, the junction sequence differs from germline, possibly due to a read error.

Library generation was performed with the immunoSEQ multiplex PCR assay. For most patients, genomic DNA was isolated with the Qiagen DNeasy Blood and Tissue Kit and sent frozen to Adaptive Biotechnologies for TCR sequencing. Adaptive Biotechnologies carried out high-throughput TCR-beta CDR3 sequencing of genomic DNA for most patients. The original pipeline was this. Adaptive's ImmunoSEQ software was the source of the TCR sequencing data for about 17 patients, while a few other patients were processed with MiXCR and VDJtools. CD4 versus CD8 sorting errors were corrected by removing sequences found in both subsets at a frequency ratio below 5:1. CDR3 nucleotide sequences shared between donor and recipient were removed because the origin of such sequences could not be assigned. To be classed as alloreactive, a clone needed at least 2-fold expansion over unstimulated cells and a minimum CFSE-low frequency of 0.002% (template counts) or 0.001% (read counts). Mappable clones were those detected in sequenced pre-transplant spleen, lymph node, or MLR CFSE-low populations of the donor or recipient. The cumulative frequency of alloreactive clones was calculated as a percentage of all sequences, weighted by copy number. TCRdb mirrors the immuneACCESS table, restricted to in-frame sequences. Some clones are absent from its copies; in checked studies, under half trace to an unresolved V gene, and the reason for the others is unknown. The V and J calls and the clone size are those of that table, but D and trimming were determined from the DNA. In this sample the table shows 20,000 to 25,000 clones, about 48% of which occur a single time. About 1.3% of the sample is held by the ten biggest clonotypes.

In the germline V gene (reference sequence), CDR1 corresponds to SSHAT and CDR2 to FNYEAQ. From its cysteine to its phenylalanine, the CDR3 spans 19 amino acids. The entry retains the CDR3 DNA only, 57 bases that are in frame from base 1. The time point tag for this specimen amounts to: cells obtained before transplantation from donor or recipient. In the mixed lymphocyte reactions, about 200,000 CFSE-labeled pre-transplant responders were plated with about 200,000 irradiated violet-dye-labeled stimulators and cultured for six to seven days. After the mixed lymphocyte reaction, proliferating CD3+CD4+CFSE-low and CD3+CD8+CFSE-low responder cells were FACS-sorted on a BD Influx sorter.

Sequenced material: alloreactive CD8+ T cells from a mixed lymphocyte reaction culture, taken before transplantation. Taken with the paper, the label for cell subset or site translates to: CFSE-low proliferating T cells sorted from approximately six-day pre-transplant mixed lymphocyte reaction (GvH or HvG direction). The V gene is TRBV7-7 and the J gene is TRBJ2-7; the D gene could be either TRBD1 or TRBD2, each agreeing at 6 bases. This sequence originates from a human patient who was an organ donor for intestinal transplantation. The sequenced DNA: TGTGCTAGCAGCTCGTGGTACAGGGATATGGGGGGCAGCCCCTACGAGCAGTACTTC. Its translation reads: CASSSWYRDMGGSPYEQYF.